The 30 T cell receptor beta chains given below trace back to one sample, sequenced in a study of T cells after yellow fever vaccination (dated by TCRdb to between 2019 and 2020). Read against the paper, the sample's treatment or condition label means: live attenuated yellow fever vaccine strain. Library method: 5' RACE. For sequencing, an Illumina NovaSeq 6000 was employed. The public reads were run again by TCRdb, first through fastp at Q25 and then through MiXCR, and only productive beta chains were kept. Each entry is one CDR3 protein sequence, shown with its most common DNA and genes. The sample yields about 320,000 distinct CDR3 sequences; approximately 4% were counted once. The ten most abundant clones make up roughly 19% of the sample. The specimen comprised PBMCs, sampled 15 days after the yellow fever booster vaccination. The source of these receptors is a man younger than 35 who received the YFV17D yellow fever vaccine.

This clonotype was recorded many times. The chain has TRBV20-1 and TRBJ1-1; D possibly corresponds to TRBD1 (5 bases). V was trimmed by 2 bases and J by 1 base, leaving 14 bases between them. The CDR3 runs 15 residues. Per the germline V gene, CDR1 is DFQATT and CDR2 is SNEGSKA (reference sequence). The CDR3 sequence: CSARQGRRENTEAFF. The CDR3 coding sequence is TGCAGTGCTAGACAGGGACGGAGGGAGAACACTGAAGCTTTCTTT.

The V gene is TRBV4-1, the J gene TRBJ1-6; a possible D gene is TRBD1 (6 bases). V dropped 5 bases and J dropped 7 bases, with 21 bases sitting between them. This CDR3 is 17 amino acids long. Per germline, CDR1 MGHRA and CDR2 YSYEKL. CDR3 DNA sequence: TGCGCCAGCAGCTACTCGGACCGGCCTGGGGGCAATTCACCCCTCCACTTT. As protein: CASSYSDRPGGNSPLHF.

In this sample, this clonotype turned up many times. The chain employs TRBV7-9 and TRBJ1-1; D is uncertain. The V gene lost 5 bases and the J gene lost 1 base, with 8 bases spanning the gap. The V gene's germline CDR1 is SEHNR and CDR2 FQNEAQ (reference sequence). The CDR3 runs 13 residues. The CDR3 DNA is TGTGCCAGCAGCGTTACACAGAACACTGAAGCTTTCTTT. This codes for CASSVTQNTEAFF.

In this sample, this clonotype turned up many times. This chain joins TRBV12-3 or TRBV12-4 and TRBJ2-5, with D perhaps matching TRBD1 (6 bases). There are 13 residues in the CDR3. Deletions cut 6 bases from V and 3 bases from J, with 11 bases between. CDR3: CASSHREKETQYF. The CDR3 region has the DNA TGTGCCAGCAGCCACAGGGAAAAAGAGACCCAGTACTTC.

Many counts were recorded for this clonotype. The chain is built from TRBV7-8 and TRBJ2-5, with D possibly TRBD2 on 6 matching bases. Trimming cost V 5 bases and J 5 bases, with 21 bases left between them. From germline, CDR1 is SGHVS and CDR2 FQNEAQ. CDR3 size: 16 residues. CDR3 DNA: TGTGCCAGCAGCCCCGCACCGGGGGAGATATGGGAGACCCAGTACTTC. Its protein product is CASSPAPGEIWETQYF.

This clonotype appeared once. This chain joins TRBV5-4 and TRBJ2-1; 8 bases fit TRBD2. The CDR3 loop spans 17 amino acids. V dropped 6 bases and J dropped 1; count of bases not matched to a gene: 12. CDR1 is SGHNT and CDR2 is YYREEE in the germline V gene (reference sequence). The CDR3 nucleotides read TGTGCCAGCAACTACTGGGGGATAGCGGGATCCTACAATGAGCAGTTCTTC. Its protein product is CASNYWGIAGSYNEQFF. Drawing the rest from reference TRBV5-4 and TRBJ2-1, the complete variable domain is ETGVTQSPTHLIKTRGQQVTLRCSSQSGHNTVSWYQQALGQGPQFIFQYYREEENGRGNFPPRFSGLQFPNYSSELNVNALELDDSALYLCASNYWGIAGSYNEQFFGPGTRLTVL.

There are a few counts of this clonotype. V gene TRBV2 combines with J gene TRBJ1-1; D is possibly TRBD1 (5 bases). The CDR3 covers 15 residues. V dropped 4 bases and J dropped 4 bases, with 16 bases sitting between them. Germline V lookup: CDR1 SNHLY, CDR2 FYNNEI. CDR3 sequence: CASSVNAGRITEAFF. The CDR3 nucleotides read TGTGCCAGCAGTGTTAACGCAGGGCGGATCACTGAAGCTTTCTTT.

This clonotype was found a few times. The chain couples TRBV18 to TRBJ1-1; no reliable D call. CDR3 length equals 13 residues. CDR1 and CDR2 from the germline V gene are KGHSH and LQKENI. V was pared by 5 bases and J by 7 bases, with 14 bases between. CDR3 residues: CASSANKGSEAFF. CDR3 DNA sequence: TGTGCCAGCTCAGCAAACAAGGGTAGTGAAGCTTTCTTT.

V gene TRBV24-1 combines with J gene TRBJ2-3; a possible D gene is TRBD1 (5 bases). Trimming removed 0 bases at V and 3 bases at J, with 9 bases between. Per the germline V gene, CDR1 is KGHDR and CDR2 is SFDVKD. The CDR3 loop spans 15 amino acids. The CDR3 reads CATSDLGATTDTQYF. CDR3 nucleotide sequence: TGTGCCACCAGTGATTTGGGGGCTACTACAGATACGCAGTATTTT.

The chain uses TRBV5-4 and TRBJ2-1; 14 bases agree with TRBD2. There are 15 residues in the CDR3. The J segment lost 12 bases and the V segment lost 4 bases, leaving 9 bases of the junction unmatched. Germline CDR1 reads SGHNT; CDR2 reads YYREEE (reference sequence). CDR3: CASSETSGGVVGQFF. DNA for the CDR3: TGTGCCAGCAGCGAGACTAGCGGGGGGGTAGTGGGGCAGTTCTTC.

The sample holds many counts of this clonotype. The rearrangement uses TRBV7-9 and TRBJ1-1, with TRBD1 matching 8 bases. Losses at the gene ends were 5 bases for V and 7 bases for J; bases not matched to a gene: 6. The CDR3 spans 13 residues. Germline values: CDR1 SEHNR, CDR2 FQNEAQ (reference sequence). CDR3 DNA sequence: TGTGCCAGCAGCGAAGGGACAGGAAGTGAAGCTTTCTTT. Amino acid sequence: CASSEGTGSEAFF.

CDR3 bases: TGTGCCAGCAGCCCGAGAGACAGGGGGAATTCACCCCTCCACTTT. Its translation is CASSPRDRGNSPLHF. V usage is TRBV5-4 and J usage is TRBJ1-6; the match to TRBD1 covers 9 bases. The CDR3 runs to 15 residues. V lost 4 bases, J lost 7 bases, and 6 bases stayed unmatched. CDR1 SGHNT and CDR2 YYREEE come from the germline V gene (reference sequence). Full variable domain (missing parts from reference TRBV5-4 and TRBJ1-6): ETGVTQSPTHLIKTRGQQVTLRCSSQSGHNTVSWYQQALGQGPQFIFQYYREEENGRGNFPPRFSGLQFPNYSSELNVNALELDDSALYLCASSPRDRGNSPLHFGNGTRLTVT.

This clonotype was picked up many times. CDR3 sequence reads: CASSYGSLSTDTQYF. The CDR3 coding sequence is TGTGCCAGCAGTTACGGTTCACTAAGCACAGATACGCAGTATTTT. The chain uses TRBV6-5 and TRBJ2-3; D is uncertain. Germline CDR1 and CDR2: MNHEY and SVGAGI. The CDR3 covers 15 residues. V shed 2 bases and J shed 0 bases, with 9 bases lying between them.

V is TRBV7-2 and J is TRBJ2-3; 7 bases align to TRBD2. The CDR3 is 16 residues long. The germline gives CDR1 SGHTA, CDR2 FQGNSA. The V gene end was trimmed by 4 bases and the J gene end by 5 bases; junction bases not matched to a gene: 12. The CDR3, as DNA: TGTGCCAGCAGCTCCCCTCAGAGCGGGGTTCGAGATACGCAGTATTTT. It is translated as CASSSPQSGVRDTQYF.

This clonotype was seen repeatedly, ten times or more. The chain is built from TRBV6-6 and TRBJ2-1; D is possibly TRBD1 or TRBD2 (7 bases each). Germline-derived CDR1 and CDR2 are MNHNY and SVGAGI (reference sequence). The CDR3 loop spans 14 amino acids. The V and J ends lost 6 bases and 6 bases respectively, with 15 bases between them. The CDR3 is CASSPRGGLNEQFF. The CDR3 DNA reads TGTGCCAGCAGCCCCAGGGGGGGTCTCAATGAGCAGTTCTTC.

This clonotype was seen a handful of times. The chain has TRBV27 and TRBJ1-2; no firm D call. Germline lookup yields CDR1 MNHEY and CDR2 SMNVEV (reference sequence). This CDR3 contains 14 residues. The V gene lost 8 bases and the J gene lost 2 bases, with 15 bases spanning the gap. CDR3 DNA sequence: TGTGCCAGCCTCCCTGTGGGCGCGAACTATGGCTACACCTTC. This codes for CASLPVGANYGYTF.

V is TRBV15 and J is TRBJ1-2, with a weak D call TRBD1 (5 bases). The germline CDR1 and CDR2 sequences are LNHNV and YYDKDF (reference sequence). Trimming removed 1 base from V and 4 bases from J, with 10 bases in between. The CDR3 runs to 14 residues. The CDR3 coding sequence is TGTGCCACCAGCAGAGCGCAGGGCGGCTATGGCTACACCTTC. The encoded protein is CATSRAQGGYGYTF. The full variable domain, in which reference TRBV15 and TRBJ1-2 provide the parts outside the CDR3, is DAMVIQNPRYQVTQFGKPVTLSCSQTLNHNVMYWYQQKSSQAPKLLFHYYDKDFNNEADTPDNFQSRRPNTSFCFLDIRSPGLGDTAMYLCATSRAQGGYGYTFGSGTRLTVV.

This clonotype was found many times. The chain joins TRBV29-1 to TRBJ2-4; D gene unclear. The CDR3 is 11 residues long. From germline, CDR1 is SQVTM and CDR2 ANQGSEA. Trimming left V 4 bases short and J 9 bases short, with 10 bases between. The CDR3 region is CSVVLGIIQYF. Written as DNA, the CDR3 is TGCAGCGTTGTGTTGGGGATCATTCAGTACTTC.

The table lists this clonotype with many counts. In DNA form, the CDR3 reads TGCGCCAGCAGCTTCAGTGGGGGCACTAATGAAAAACTGTTTTTT. Its protein product is CASSFSGGTNEKLFF. The rearrangement links TRBV5-1 to TRBJ1-4, with a weak D call TRBD1 (6 bases). The V and J ends lost 2 bases and 2 bases respectively, with 10 bases between them. The germline CDR1 and CDR2 sequences are SGHRS and YFSETQ. The CDR3 loop spans 15 amino acids.

This clonotype has at least ten counts. V gene TRBV7-2 combines with J gene TRBJ1-2; the match to TRBD1 covers 7 bases. CDR1 and CDR2 from the germline V gene are SGHTA and FQGNSA. The CDR3 loop spans 14 amino acids. Germline trimming cut 5 bases from V and 4 bases from J; bases unmatched to any gene: 7. DNA for the CDR3: TGTGCCAGCAGCCCTACAGGGGCCCTCTATGGCTACACCTTC. This gives the protein CASSPTGALYGYTF.

V gene TRBV7-9 combines with J gene TRBJ2-7; 9 bases fit TRBD1. The CDR3 extends over 16 amino acids. Germline lookup yields CDR1 SEHNR and CDR2 FQNEAQ (reference sequence). The J segment lost 3 bases and the V segment lost 5 bases, leaving 11 bases of the junction unmatched. CDR3 nucleotides: TGTGCCAGCAGCGATTATGACAGGGGGAATTTCTACGAGCAGTACTTC. Encoded protein: CASSDYDRGNFYEQYF. Full variable domain (outside the CDR3, taken from reference TRBV7-9 and TRBJ2-7): DTGVSQNPRHKITKRGQNVTFRCDPISEHNRLYWYRQTLGQGPEFLTYFQNEAQLEKSRLLSDRFSAERPKGSFSTLEIQRTEQGDSAMYLCASSDYDRGNFYEQYFGPGTRLTVT.

This clonotype was detected only a few times. This sequence joins TRBV24-1 and TRBJ1-3, with D possibly being TRBD1 (6 bases). The germline V gene encodes CDR1 KGHDR and CDR2 SFDVKD. Trimming took 3 bases from V and 0 from J, leaving 20 bases between them. The CDR3 runs to 19 residues. The CDR3 is CATSDDGEGGGISGNTIYF. The CDR3 nucleotides are TGTGCCACCAGTGATGACGGCGAAGGGGGGGGGATCTCTGGAAACACCATATATTTT.

This clonotype came up many times. The rearrangement joins TRBV4-2 to TRBJ1-6, with TRBD1 matching 7 bases. The CDR3 runs 17 residues. V shed 4 bases and J 10 bases; nucleotides not matched to a gene: 16. The germline V gene encodes CDR1 LGHNA and CDR2 YNFKEQ. The CDR3 protein is CASSRIATQGEGSPLHF. As DNA, the CDR3 is TGTGCCAGCAGCCGGATAGCCACGCAGGGGGAGGGGTCACCCCTCCACTTT.

This clonotype occurred many times. The V call is TRBV10-3, the J call TRBJ2-7; a possible D gene is TRBD1 (5 bases). In germline, CDR1 is ENHRY, CDR2 SYGVKD. The CDR3 length is 12 residues. V dropped 4 bases and J dropped 6 bases, with 10 bases sitting between them. In DNA form, the CDR3 reads TGTGCCATCAGTGGGGGCCCCTCCGAGCAGTACGTC. This gives the protein CAISGGPSEQYV.

This clonotype was observed at least ten times. The V call is TRBV5-1, the J call TRBJ2-3, with a weak D call TRBD2 (6 bases). Germline loops: CDR1 SGHRS, CDR2 YFSETQ. Trimming left V 1 base short and J 0 bases short, with 12 bases between. The CDR3 sequence is 16 residues long. The CDR3: CASSLFGGASTDTQYF. The CDR3 DNA follows: TGCGCCAGCAGCTTGTTTGGCGGGGCCAGCACAGATACGCAGTATTTT.

This clonotype was detected only a few times. CDR3 bases: TGTGCCAGCAGCTTACAGGGTCCGAACACCGGGGAGCTGTTTTTT. This gives the protein CASSLQGPNTGELFF. V is TRBV7-6 and J is TRBJ2-2; a possible D gene is TRBD1 (5 bases). The V end lost 2 bases, the J end lost 0 bases, and 7 bases lay between the germline ends. The CDR3 sequence is 15 residues long. Germline lookup yields CDR1 SGHVS and CDR2 FNYEAQ. Complete variable domain (other parts from reference TRBV7-6 and TRBJ2-2): GAGVSQSPRYKVTKRGQDVALRCDPISGHVSLYWYRQALGQGPEFLTYFNYEAQQDKSGLPNDRFSAERPEGSISTLTIQRTEQRDSAMYRCASSLQGPNTGELFFGEGSRLTVL.

The chain recombines TRBV21-1 with TRBJ2-4. TRBV21-1 represents a pseudogene. There are 17 residues in the CDR3. The CDR3 is CASSKDWVGRAKNIQYF. In nucleotides, the CDR3 is TGTGCCAGCAGCAAAGATTGGGTCGGCAGAGCCAAAAACATTCAGTACTTC.

The table lists this clonotype with a count of one. A read error may produce the germline difference seen at one junction end. The gene calls are TRBV15 and TRBJ2-3; TRBD1 might be the D (6 bases). This CDR3 region has 15 residues. Germline CDR1 reads LNHNV; CDR2 reads YYDKDF (reference sequence). The CDR3 sequence is CATSGDRSGTDTQYF. Here the CDR3 DNA reads TGTGCCACCAGCGGAGACAGGTCGGGCACAGATACGCAGTATTTT.

This clonotype has a count of ten or more. The chain couples TRBV7-8 to TRBJ2-7, with 9 bases lining up with TRBD1. This CDR3 has 15 amino acids. The J segment lost 0 bases and the V segment lost 5 bases, leaving 5 bases of the junction unmatched. Germline CDR1 SGHVS, CDR2 FQNEAQ. For the CDR3, the DNA is TGTGCCAGCAGCCCCGGACAGGGGCCCTCCTACGAGCAGTACTTC. This sequence encodes CASSPGQGPSYEQYF.

The V call is TRBV12-3 or TRBV12-4, the J call TRBJ2-1; 10 nucleotides align to TRBD2. The CDR3 consists of 16 residues. Trimming removed 5 bases from V and 4 bases from J; junction bases left unmatched: 8. CDR3 protein: CASSPWTSGEYNEQFF. CDR3 in DNA: TGTGCCAGCAGTCCCTGGACTAGCGGAGAGTACAATGAGCAGTTCTTC.